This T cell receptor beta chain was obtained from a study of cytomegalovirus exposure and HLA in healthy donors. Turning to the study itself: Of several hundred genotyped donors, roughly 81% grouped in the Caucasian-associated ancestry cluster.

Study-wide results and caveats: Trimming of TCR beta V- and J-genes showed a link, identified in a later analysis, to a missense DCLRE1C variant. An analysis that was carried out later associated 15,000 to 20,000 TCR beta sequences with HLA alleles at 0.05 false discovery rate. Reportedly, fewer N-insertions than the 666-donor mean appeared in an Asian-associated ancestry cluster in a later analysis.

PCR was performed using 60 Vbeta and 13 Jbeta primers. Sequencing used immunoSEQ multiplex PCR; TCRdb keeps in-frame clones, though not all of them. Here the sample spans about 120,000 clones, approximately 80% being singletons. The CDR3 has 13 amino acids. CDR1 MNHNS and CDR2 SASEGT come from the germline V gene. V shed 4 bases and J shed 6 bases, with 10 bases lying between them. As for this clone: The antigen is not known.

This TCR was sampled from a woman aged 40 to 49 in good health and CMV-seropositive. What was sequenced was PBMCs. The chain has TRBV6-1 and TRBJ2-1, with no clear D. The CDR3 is CASSVSTVNEQFF. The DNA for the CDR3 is TGTGCCAGCAGTGTTTCGACTGTCAATGAGCAGTTCTTC.